This TCR beta chain was documented in a study of siplizumab effects on memory and regulatory T cells. Overall study findings and caveats: Sequences below about 10^-5 frequency were poorly captured. As a result, only a minor fraction of alloreactive clones mapped to unstimulated subsets. Phenotypic classification as naive or memory proved unattainable for roughly 75-97% of proliferating CD4+ or CD8+ clones.

CDR3 length: 15 residues. V gave up 4 bases and J gave up 5 bases; unmatched junction bases: 4. The germline V gene encodes CDR1 MNHEY and CDR2 SVGAGI. Method: immunoSEQ multiplex PCR; TCRdb's copy keeps in-frame clones and lacks some. The table shows more than 95,000 clones, with about 93% occurring only once. Notes on this clone: Antigen specificity is unknown.

What was sequenced was Tregs sorted from blood. The rearrangement uses TRBV6-5 and TRBJ2-1; 11 nucleotides match TRBD2. The clonotype was recovered from a human donor in good health. The CDR3 reads CASSFTSGGNNEQFF. The CDR3 DNA follows: TGTGCCAGCAGTTTCACTAGCGGGGGTAACAATGAGCAGTTCTTC.